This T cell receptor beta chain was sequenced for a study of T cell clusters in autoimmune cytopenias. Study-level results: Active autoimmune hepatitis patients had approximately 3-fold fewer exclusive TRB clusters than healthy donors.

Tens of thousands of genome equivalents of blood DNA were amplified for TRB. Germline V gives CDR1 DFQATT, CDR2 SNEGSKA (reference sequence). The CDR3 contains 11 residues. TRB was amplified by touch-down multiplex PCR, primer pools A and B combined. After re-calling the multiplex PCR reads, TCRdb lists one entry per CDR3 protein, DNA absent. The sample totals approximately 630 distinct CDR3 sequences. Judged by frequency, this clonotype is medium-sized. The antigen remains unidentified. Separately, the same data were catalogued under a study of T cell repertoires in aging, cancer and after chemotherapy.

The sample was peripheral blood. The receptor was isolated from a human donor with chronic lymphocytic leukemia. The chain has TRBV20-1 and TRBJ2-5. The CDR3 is CSAIREETQYF.